This is a list of T cell receptor beta chains from one sample in a study of control samples from healthy donors and cancer patients. Libraries were prepared by immunoSEQ multiplex PCR; TCRdb keeps only in-frame clonotypes and omits some of them. This table holds about 250,000 clones, about 80% found once. Material for sequencing was PBMCs. These TCRs come from a woman aged 55-70 years with lung cancer. The CDR3 runs from the conserved cysteine through the conserved F or W. A D gene is named only where the DNA matches it firmly. Clone size appears in some rows only: once, few, many, or a class for an expanded clone.

V gene	J gene	D gene	clone size	CDR3 DNA	CDR3 protein
TRBV5-5	TRBJ1-1	TRBD1	NA	TGTGCCAGCAGCCGGGTGGGGGACAGAGAAACTTTCTTT	CASSRVGDRETFF
TRBV25-1	TRBJ2-7	NA	few	TGTGCCAGCAGTAGGGGGGAGGACGAGCAGTACTTC	CASSRGEDEQYF
TRBV5-1	TRBJ1-1	NA	few	TGCGCCAGCAGCCTGGGTGCTTTTGAGGGGACTGAAGCTTTCTTT	CASSLGAFEGTEAFF
TRBV25-1	TRBJ1-2	NA	NA	TGTGCCAGTCAACAGGGAGACTATGGCTACACCTTC	CASQQGDYGYTF
TRBV3-1/TRBV3-2	TRBJ2-3	TRBD2	NA	TGTGCCAGCAGCCAAAAAGGGACTAGTTCCGCAGATACGCAGTATTTT	CASSQKGTSSADTQYF
TRBV6-4	TRBJ1-1	NA	NA	TGTGCCAGCAGTGACTCACCGGGAGTGGGGGCAGCTTTCTTT	CASSDSPGVGAAFF
TRBV10-2	TRBJ1-5	NA	NA	TGCGCCAGCAGTCTGGACAGAGGCAATCAGCCCCAGCATTTT	CASSLDRGNQPQHF
TRBV18	TRBJ1-2	NA	NA	TGTGCCAGCTCACCAGAGGATACACCTAACTATGGCTACACCTTC	CASSPEDTPNYGYTF
TRBV3-1/TRBV3-2	TRBJ1-6	NA	once	TGTGCCAGCAGCCGGACGGGGGTCGGTAATTCACCCCTCCACTTT	CASSRTGVGNSPLHF
TRBV9	TRBJ1-6	NA	NA	TGTGCCAGCAGCGTAGCGGGGGTCAATTCACCCCTCCACTTT	CASSVAGVNSPLHF
TRBV11-2	TRBJ2-7	TRBD1	NA	TGTGCCAGCAGCTTAACGACAGGGGACGAGCAGTACTTC	CASSLTTGDEQYF
TRBV19	TRBJ1-3	NA	NA	TGTGCCAGTAGAAATCCCGCAGGGACAGGAAACACCATATATTTT	CASRNPAGTGNTIYF
TRBV5-1	TRBJ2-1	TRBD1	NA	TGCGCCAGCAGCCCGCGGGACAGGGGGCTAAGGGAGCAGTTCTTC	CASSPRDRGLREQFF
TRBV24-1	TRBJ2-5	TRBD1	NA	TGTGCCACCAGTGAAGCCGGGACAGGGAGGGAAGAGACCCAGTACTTC	CATSEAGTGREETQYF
TRBV10-3	TRBJ1-5	NA	NA	TGTGCCATCAGCTTCGACAGGAGCAATCAGCCCCAGCATTTT	CAISFDRSNQPQHF
TRBV6-6	TRBJ2-2	TRBD2	NA	TGTGCCAGCAGCGGGACTAGCGGGAAGAACACCGGGGAGCTGTTTTTT	CASSGTSGKNTGELFF
TRBV6-6	TRBJ1-1	NA	few	TGTGCCAGCAGTTACGAATTTCGGGGGAGATACTTT	CASSYEFRGRYF